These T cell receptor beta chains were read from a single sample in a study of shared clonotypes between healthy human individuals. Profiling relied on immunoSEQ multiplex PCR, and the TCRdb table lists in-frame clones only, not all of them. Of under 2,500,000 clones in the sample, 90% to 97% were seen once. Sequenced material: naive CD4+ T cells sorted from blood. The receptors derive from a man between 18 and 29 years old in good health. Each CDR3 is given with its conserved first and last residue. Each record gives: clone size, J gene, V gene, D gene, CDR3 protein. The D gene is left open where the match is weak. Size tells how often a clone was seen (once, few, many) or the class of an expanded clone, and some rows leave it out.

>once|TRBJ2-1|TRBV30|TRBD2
CACSGFSGTSDNEQFF
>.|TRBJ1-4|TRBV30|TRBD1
CAWGDRVQLFF
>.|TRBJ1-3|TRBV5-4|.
CASSLRNVQGGNTIYF
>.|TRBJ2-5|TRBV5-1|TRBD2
CASSPLGTIGQETQYF
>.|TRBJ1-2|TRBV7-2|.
CASSPRGTNYGYTF
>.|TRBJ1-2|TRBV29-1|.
CSVGMQGQTTGYGYTF
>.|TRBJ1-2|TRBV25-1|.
CASRTYVGGYTF
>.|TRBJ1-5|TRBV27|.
CASRKGGNQPQHF
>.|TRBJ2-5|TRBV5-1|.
CASSLDPTSVETQYF
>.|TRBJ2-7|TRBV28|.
CASSTPPQSYEQYF
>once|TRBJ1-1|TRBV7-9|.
CASSYEPLRDTEAFF
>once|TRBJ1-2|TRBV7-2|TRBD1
CASTPGGPLGNYGYTF
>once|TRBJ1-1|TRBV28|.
CASSLPLLGGTEAFF
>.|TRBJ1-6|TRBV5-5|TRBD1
CASSGPGQGAGSPLHF
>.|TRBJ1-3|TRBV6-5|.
CASSPIAGNTIYF
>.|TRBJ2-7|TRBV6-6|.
CASSYLNEQYF
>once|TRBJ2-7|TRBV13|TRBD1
CASSAPGQGTYEQYF
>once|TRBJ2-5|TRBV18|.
CASSPALKETQYF
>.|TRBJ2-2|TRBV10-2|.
CASMVTGLYTGELFF
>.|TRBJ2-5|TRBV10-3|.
CATIPGPQVNRTQYF
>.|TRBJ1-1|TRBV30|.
CAWTLGVSEAFF
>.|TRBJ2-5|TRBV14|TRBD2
CASSHTSGRQETQYF
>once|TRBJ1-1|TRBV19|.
CASSGNTEAFF
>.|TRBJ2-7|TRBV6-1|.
CASSGLRGMNEQYF
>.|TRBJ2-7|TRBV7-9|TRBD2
CASSRASGGYWHEQYF
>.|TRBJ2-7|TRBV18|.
CASSPGPHSYEQYF
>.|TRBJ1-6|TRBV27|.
CASSLNRDSPLHF
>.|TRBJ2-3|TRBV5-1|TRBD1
CASREQGSTDTQYF
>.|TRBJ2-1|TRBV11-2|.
CASSSEGTKVVDEQFF
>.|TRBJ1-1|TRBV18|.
CASSQSGAATEAFF
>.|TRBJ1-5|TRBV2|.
CASQGSGGNQPQHF
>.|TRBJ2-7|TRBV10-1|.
CASSESVGSGEQYF
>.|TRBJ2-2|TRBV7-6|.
CASSPSAAPGAGELFF
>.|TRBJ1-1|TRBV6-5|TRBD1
CASSQDRLNTEAFF
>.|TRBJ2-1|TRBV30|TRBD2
CACPREGINNEQFF
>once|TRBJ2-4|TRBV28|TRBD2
CASSRGLAGAAVAKNIQYF
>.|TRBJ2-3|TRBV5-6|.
CASSFMSRRTDTQYF
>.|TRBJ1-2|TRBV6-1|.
CASSELGGYGYTF
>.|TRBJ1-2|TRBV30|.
CAWSPGHVLTAYGYTF
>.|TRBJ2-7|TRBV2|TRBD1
CASSRPGQYEQYF
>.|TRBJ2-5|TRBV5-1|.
CASSPRVQETQYF
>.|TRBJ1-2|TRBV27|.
CASTPRGGRGIDGYTF
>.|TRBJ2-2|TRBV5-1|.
CASSLVPENTGELFF
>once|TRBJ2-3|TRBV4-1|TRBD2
CASSQDRASGSTDTQYF
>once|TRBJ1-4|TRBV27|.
CASSFLTGMDEKLFF
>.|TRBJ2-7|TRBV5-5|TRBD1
CASSRLRPGGSYEQYF